This T cell receptor (beta chain) was sequenced for a study of shared clonotypes between healthy human individuals (dated by TCRdb to the early 2020s). A note on the overall study: A few men and a couple of women, aged 18 to 49 years, made up the cohort. To estimate repertoire size and how much clonotype sharing occurs between individuals, the study deeply sequenced the blood TCR repertoires of five healthy adults. For each donor, CD4 naive and CD4 memory were each run on three plates, CD8 naive on two plates, and CD8 memory on one plate. Between about 0.8 and 8.9 billion PBMCs per donor were obtained by leukapheresis. To increase sequencing depth and limit assay-specific biases, different laboratories used diverse techniques to prepare libraries and sequence TCR repertoires. Overall study outcomes, separate from this receptor: Only blood was sampled, and tissue TCR repertoires likely differ from those in blood. Compared with non-shared clonotypes, the clonotypes found in all four sorted-subset donors had higher generation probabilities. The genetic and exposure-history diversity represented was limited by the small number of donors. Pairwise subsampling indicated that sequencing depth was expected to affect the degree of clonotype sharing among donors. When a few donors were compared, the shared fraction of clonotypes was approximately 5% for naive CD4, less than 4% for naive CD8, 2% to 2.5% for memory CD4, and under 0.5% for memory CD8. Incomplete sequencing was indicated by rarefaction of sorted-subset datasets, despite the large sequencing depth. Estimated clonotype richness was generally larger for naive than for memory subsets.

TCR CDR3 regions were amplified from genomic DNA by multiplex PCR using the deep immunoSEQ assay. For each cell subset, the extracted genomic DNA was distributed evenly across all wells of several immunoSEQ 96-well plates, and each plate served as one replicate. For sorted subsets, each replicate PCR was loaded with 200 ng genomic DNA, equivalent to 30,000 to 35,000 T cell genomes. Purified libraries were quantified with a Qubit 3.0 fluorometer, sized on a Bioanalyzer 2100, and re-quantified with the KAPA Library Quantification kit. Each immunoSEQ 96-well plate was sequenced on its own single-read 150-cycle Illumina NextSeq 550 flow cell. The original methods were these. Because only junctional sequences without quality scores were contained in the immunoSEQ output, filtering matching that applied to full-length reads could not be performed. Sequences were annotated with PyIR, a Python wrapper for IgBLAST v1.9, and V/J genes and CDR3 were assigned using IMGT germline references. Any read was removed if the V/J assignment was weak (E-value above 1e-6), the CDR3 was missing, or the read contained stop codons, out-of-frame junctions, or ambiguous translated residues. A V3J clonotype was defined by an identical inferred V gene, J gene, and CDR3 amino acid sequence. Percentage overlap between repertoires was computed as shared unique clonotypes divided by the size of the smaller repertoire. Three approaches were used to assess repertoire richness: RTK rarefaction, the Chao1 estimator, and Recon v2.1 estimates of unobserved clonotypes. Generation probabilities for all TCRbeta clonotypes obtained by the gDNA method from several donors were computed using OLGA. Not all clones reach the TCRdb copy of this immuneACCESS table, which keeps in-frame sequences only. Checked studies attribute under half of the gap to unresolved V genes and leave the rest unexplained. V and J calls and clone size are as listed in that table; D and trimming were resolved from the DNA. Across this sample there are 190,000 or so clones, with 80% to 95% seen only once. Around 0.072% of the sample lies in the top ten.

The CDR3 contains 15 residues, cysteine and phenylalanine counted. Only the CDR3 portion is preserved as DNA: 45 bases, with reading frame beginning at the first base. V was cut back by 10 bases and J by 4 bases, leaving a gap of 22 bases between them. From the germline V gene, CDR1 is MDHEN and CDR2 is SYDVKM. With respect to this clone: Its target antigen remains unknown. Base qualities are not recorded, but no much larger clone differs from it by a single base.

The donors were healthy, HIV-negative adults with no recently reported acute infections or vaccinations. Only Caucasian adults living in Nashville, Tennessee, USA were represented among the donors. CD4+ T cells were enriched through magnetic negative selection, after which naive cells were positively selected on CD45RA and the remaining negative fraction served as the memory subset. Blood was collected by leukapheresis, and PBMCs were isolated by Ficoll-Histopaque density gradient centrifugation and then cryopreserved in liquid nitrogen vapor phase. Analytical flow cytometry was used to check the purity and quantity of each magnetically sorted T cell population. Genomic DNA was isolated from every sorted fraction and measured by UV absorbance on a Nanodrop 2000c.

The source is a woman aged 25 to 39 in good health. Sequenced input: naive CD4+ T cells sorted from blood. The sample's cell subset or site, from its label and the paper: CD45RA+ positively selected. The chain employs TRBV28 and TRBJ1-1; the D gene is unclear. The DNA sequence reads TGTGCCACCTCCCTCGGGAGCATTCCAGGCACTGAAGCTTTCTTT. The encoded protein is CATSLGSIPGTEAFF.